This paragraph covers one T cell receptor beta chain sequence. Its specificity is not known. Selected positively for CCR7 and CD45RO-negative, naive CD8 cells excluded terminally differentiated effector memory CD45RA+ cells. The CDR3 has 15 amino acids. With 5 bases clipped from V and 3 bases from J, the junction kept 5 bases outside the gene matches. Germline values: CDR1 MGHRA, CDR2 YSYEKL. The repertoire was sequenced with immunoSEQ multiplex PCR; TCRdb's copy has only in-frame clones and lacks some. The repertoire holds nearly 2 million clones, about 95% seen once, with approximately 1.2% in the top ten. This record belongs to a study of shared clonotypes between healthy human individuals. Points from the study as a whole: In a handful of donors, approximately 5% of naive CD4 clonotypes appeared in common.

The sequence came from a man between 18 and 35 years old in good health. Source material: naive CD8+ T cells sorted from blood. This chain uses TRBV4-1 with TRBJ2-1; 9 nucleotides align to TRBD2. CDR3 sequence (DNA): TGCGCCAGCAGCGGGGCTAGCGGGGTCTACAATGAGCAGTTCTTC. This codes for CASSGASGVYNEQFF.